A single TCR beta chain is shown here with its context. V was pared by 0 bases and J by 7 bases, with 17 bases of the junction left unmatched. CDR1 SEHNR and CDR2 FQNEAQ come from the germline V gene (reference sequence). This CDR3 contains 18 residues. Sequencing was performed with immunoSEQ multiplex PCR; in TCRdb, only in-frame clones are kept and a portion is missing. The repertoire includes 82,000 or so clones, approximately 93% of them detected once, and roughly 0.62% sits in the top ten. This specimen belongs to a study of cytomegalovirus exposure and HLA in healthy donors. The sample taken for sequencing was PBMCs. This TCR was sampled from a man younger than 35 in good health and CMV-seronegative. The rearrangement uses TRBV7-9 and TRBJ1-2, with 7 bases fitting TRBD1. CDR3 bases: TGTGCCAGCAGCTTAGCAACAGGAGGGGGCCTAGATGCGGGTGGCTACACCTTC. Translating it yields CASSLATGGGLDAGGYTF.